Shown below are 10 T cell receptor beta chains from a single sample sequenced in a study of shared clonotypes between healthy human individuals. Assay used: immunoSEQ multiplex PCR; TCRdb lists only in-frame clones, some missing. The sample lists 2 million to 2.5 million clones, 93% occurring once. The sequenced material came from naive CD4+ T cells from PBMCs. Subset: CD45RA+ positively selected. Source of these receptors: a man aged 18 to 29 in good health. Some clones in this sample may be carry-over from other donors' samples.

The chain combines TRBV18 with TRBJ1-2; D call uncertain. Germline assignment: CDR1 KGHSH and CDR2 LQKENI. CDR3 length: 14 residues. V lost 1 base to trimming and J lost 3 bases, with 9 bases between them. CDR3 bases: TGTGCCAGCTCACCACTGGGGTCGGACTATGGCTACACCTTC. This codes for CASSPLGSDYGYTF.

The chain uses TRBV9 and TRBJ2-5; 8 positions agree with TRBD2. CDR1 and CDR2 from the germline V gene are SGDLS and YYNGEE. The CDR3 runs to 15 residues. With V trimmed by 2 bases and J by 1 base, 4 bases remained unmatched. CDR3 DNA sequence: TGTGCCAGCAGCGTTAGCGGGACCCTCCAAGAGACCCAGTACTTC. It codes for CASSVSGTLQETQYF. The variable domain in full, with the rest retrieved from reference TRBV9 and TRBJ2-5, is DSGVTQTPKHLITATGQRVTLRCSPRSGDLSVYWYQQSLDQGLQFLIQYYNGEERAKGNILERFSAQQFPDLHSELNLSSLELGDSALYFCASSVSGTLQETQYFGPGTRLLVL.

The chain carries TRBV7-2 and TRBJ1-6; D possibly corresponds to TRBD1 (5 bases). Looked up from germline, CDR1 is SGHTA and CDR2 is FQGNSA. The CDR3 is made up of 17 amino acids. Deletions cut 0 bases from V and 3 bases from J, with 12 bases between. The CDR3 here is CASSLASGAGYNSPLHF. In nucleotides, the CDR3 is TGTGCCAGCAGCTTAGCGTCCGGGGCAGGCTATAATTCACCCCTCCACTTT.

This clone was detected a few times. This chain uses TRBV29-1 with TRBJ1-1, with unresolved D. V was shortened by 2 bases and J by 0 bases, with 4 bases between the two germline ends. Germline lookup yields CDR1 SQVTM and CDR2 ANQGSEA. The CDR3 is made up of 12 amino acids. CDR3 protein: CSVEFLNTEAFF. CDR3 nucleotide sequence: TGCAGCGTTGAATTTTTGAACACTGAAGCTTTCTTT.

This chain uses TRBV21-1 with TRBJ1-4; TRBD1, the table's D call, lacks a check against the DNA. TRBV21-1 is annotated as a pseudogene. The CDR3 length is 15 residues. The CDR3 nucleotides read TGTGCCAGCCCAGGTCCGGGACAGTCTAATGAAAAACTGTTTTTT. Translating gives CASPGPGQSNEKLFF.

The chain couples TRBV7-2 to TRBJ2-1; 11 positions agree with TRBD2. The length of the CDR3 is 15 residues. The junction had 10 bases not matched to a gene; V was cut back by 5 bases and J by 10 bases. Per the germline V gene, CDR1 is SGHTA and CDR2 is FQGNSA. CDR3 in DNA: TGTGCCAGCAGCCGTGGACTAGCGGGCCCCACAGAGCAGTTCTTC. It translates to CASSRGLAGPTEQFF.

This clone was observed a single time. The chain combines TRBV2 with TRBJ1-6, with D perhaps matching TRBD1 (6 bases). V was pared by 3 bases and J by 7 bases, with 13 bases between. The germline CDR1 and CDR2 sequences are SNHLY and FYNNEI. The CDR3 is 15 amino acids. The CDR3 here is CASSDGSGANSPLHF. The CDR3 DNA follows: TGTGCCAGCAGTGATGGTTCAGGGGCCAATTCACCCCTCCACTTT.

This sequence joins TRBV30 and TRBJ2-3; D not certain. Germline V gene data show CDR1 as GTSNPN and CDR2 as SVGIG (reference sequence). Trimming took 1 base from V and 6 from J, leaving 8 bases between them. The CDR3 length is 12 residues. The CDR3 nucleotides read TGTGCCTGGAGTGCCCTTCCGGATACGCAGTATTTT. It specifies CAWSALPDTQYF. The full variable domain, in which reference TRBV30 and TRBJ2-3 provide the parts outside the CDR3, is SQTIHQWPATLVQPVGSPLSLECTVEGTSNPNLYWYRQAAGRGLQLLFYSVGIGQISSEVPQNLSASRPQDRQFILSSKKLLLSDSGFYLCAWSALPDTQYFGPGTRLTVL.

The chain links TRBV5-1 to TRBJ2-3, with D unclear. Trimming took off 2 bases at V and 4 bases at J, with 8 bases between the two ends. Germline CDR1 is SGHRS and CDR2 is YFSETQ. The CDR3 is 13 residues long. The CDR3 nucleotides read TGCGCCAGCAGCTTTCTGGGGTCAGATACGCAGTATTTT. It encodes CASSFLGSDTQYF.

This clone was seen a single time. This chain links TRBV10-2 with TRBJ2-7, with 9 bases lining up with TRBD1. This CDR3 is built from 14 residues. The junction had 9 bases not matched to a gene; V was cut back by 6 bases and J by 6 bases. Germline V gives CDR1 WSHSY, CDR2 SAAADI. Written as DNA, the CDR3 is TGCGCCAGCAGAGCCGGGACAGGGACCGTCGAGCAGTACTTC. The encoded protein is CASRAGTGTVEQYF.